The rows below give T cell receptor beta chains drawn from one sample of a study of blood T cells in healthy people across ages. A single record per CDR3 protein comes from TCRdb applying MiXCR to the 5' RACE reads. The data contain 550,000 to 650,000 distinct CDR3 sequences, roughly 31% of them singletons. The sequenced material came from blood. These receptors originate from a woman of 80 years or more in good health. Each CDR3 is given with its conserved first and last residue. Each record gives: J gene, D gene, V gene, clone size, CDR3 DNA, CDR3 protein. The D gene is left open where the match is weak. Size is stated for part of the rows, as once, few or many counts, or as a class when the clone is expanded.

>TRBJ1-6|.|TRBV12-3/TRBV12-4|many
TGTGCCAGCAGTTTACGGGGGGGCTATAATTCACCCCTCCACTTT
CASSLRGGYNSPLHF
>TRBJ2-2|TRBD2|TRBV7-2|few
TGTGCCAGCAGCTTAGCAGGCGGGGGGAACACCGGGGAGCTGTTTTTT
CASSLAGGGNTGELFF
>TRBJ2-1|.|TRBV19|many
TGTGCCAGTAGTATAGAACCGGGACTTCTTGGGTATGAGCAGTTCTTC
CASSIEPGLLGYEQFF
>TRBJ2-3|TRBD1|TRBV5-5|.
TGTGCCAGCCATCGCCTACAGGGGGCCGTGACAGATACGCAGTATTTT
CASHRLQGAVTDTQYF
>TRBJ2-2|.|TRBV7-7|.
TGTGCCAGCAGCTTAATTGTGGGTACCGGGGAGCTGTTTTTT
CASSLIVGTGELFF
>TRBJ2-1|.|TRBV5-6|many
TGTGCCAGCAGCTTGAGAGGGAGTCCAAACAATGAGCAGTTCTTC
CASSLRGSPNNEQFF
>TRBJ1-5|.|TRBV12-3/TRBV12-4|many
TGTGCCAGCAGTCCCAGAGCAGGGAGAATCTCCAATCAGCCCCAGCATTTT
CASSPRAGRISNQPQHF
>TRBJ2-1|.|TRBV7-9|many
TGTGCCAGCAGCCGAGCCCCTAGGGAAGGGGAGCAGTTCTTC
CASSRAPREGEQFF
>TRBJ2-5|TRBD1|TRBV7-2|many
TGTGCCAGCAGCTTAGGGGGCAGGGGGATAGGGGAGACCCAGTACTTC
CASSLGGRGIGETQYF
>TRBJ2-2|.|TRBV20-1|.
TGCAGTGCTACTAAGCGTTCGAACACCGGGGAGCTGTTTTTT
CSATKRSNTGELFF
>TRBJ2-3|.|TRBV29-1|.
TGCAGCGTCCGTCGGGGGGCTAGCACAGATACGCAGTATTTT
CSVRRGASTDTQYF
>TRBJ2-7|.|TRBV5-5|many
TGTGCCAGCAGCTTACAAGGGGACGAGCAGTACTTC
CASSLQGDEQYF
>TRBJ1-5|TRBD1|TRBV6-5|.
TGTGCCAGCAGTATACGGACAGGGGGGTATAGCAATCAGCCCCAGCATTTT
CASSIRTGGYSNQPQHF
>TRBJ1-1|TRBD1|TRBV30|.
TGTGCCTGGAGTGTTCTTGGGACAGGGAAGACTGAAGCTTTCTTT
CAWSVLGTGKTEAFF
>TRBJ1-1|TRBD1|TRBV11-2|many
TGTGCCAGCAGCCCAGGACAGGGGTGGGACACTGAAGCTTTCTTT
CASSPGQGWDTEAFF
>TRBJ1-2|.|TRBV3-1|few
TGTGCCAGCAGCCAAGGACGGCAGGGTAACTATGGCTACACCTTC
CASSQGRQGNYGYTF
>TRBJ2-7|.|TRBV7-9|.
TGTGCCAGCAGCTTAGTTGGACAGACCTACGAGCAGTACTTC
CASSLVGQTYEQYF
>TRBJ2-7|TRBD1|TRBV12-3/TRBV12-4|many
TGTGCCAGCAGTTTAAACAGGGGGTACGAGCAGTACTTC
CASSLNRGYEQYF
>TRBJ2-1|TRBD2|TRBV30|few
TGTGCCTGGAGCCTCGGGAGGGGGGGCTTTAAGGACGAGCAGTTCTTC
CAWSLGRGGFKDEQFF
>TRBJ2-1|TRBD1|TRBV5-1|many
TGCGCCAGCAGCTTGATGGGACAGAGTTTAAATGAGCAGTTCTTC
CASSLMGQSLNEQFF
>TRBJ2-7|.|TRBV19|.
TGTGCCAGTAGTATCCAGGGGGGCCCCTACGAGCAGTACTTC
CASSIQGGPYEQYF
>TRBJ2-5|.|TRBV29-1|many
TGCAGCGTTATTCTCGGCGGTGGCAATCAAGAGACCCAGTACTTC
CSVILGGGNQETQYF
>TRBJ1-1|TRBD1|TRBV20-1|.
TGCAGTGCTTCCCGGGACAGGGGGCCTGCCGTTAACACTGAAGCTTTCTTT
CSASRDRGPAVNTEAFF
>TRBJ2-5|TRBD2|TRBV10-3|.
TGTGCCATCAGTGAGTCGGGAGGGTACTCCTACGGGCAGTACTTC
CAISESGGYSYGQYF
>TRBJ2-1|.|TRBV7-7|.
TGTGCCAGCAGCTTGGGCACCCACCAAGAGACCCAGTTCTTC
CASSLGTHQETQFF
>TRBJ1-5|.|TRBV10-2|many
TGCGCCAGCACCGAGGGCGGCCGCGATCAGCCCCAGCATTTT
CASTEGGRDQPQHF
>TRBJ1-4|TRBD1|TRBV5-1|many
TGCGCCAGCAGCTTGGCCGGGACAGGGGGAAATGAAAAACTGTTTTTT
CASSLAGTGGNEKLFF
>TRBJ2-1|.|TRBV20-1|.
TGCAGTGCTAGAGATTTGGAGGGTTACAATGAGCAGTTCTTC
CSARDLEGYNEQFF
>TRBJ2-1|TRBD2|TRBV20-1|many
TGCAGTGCTAGAGTCAAGAGCGGGGGGGGCCACAGGAATGAGCAGTTCTTC
CSARVKSGGGHRNEQFF
>TRBJ2-5|.|TRBV7-2|many
TGTGCCAGCAGCGCCCCGCGGGGAAGGCAAGAGACCCAGTACTTC
CASSAPRGRQETQYF
>TRBJ2-3|TRBD1|TRBV7-9|.
TGTGCCAGCAGCTTAGTCGGGACAGGGTCAGATACGCAGTATTTT
CASSLVGTGSDTQYF
>TRBJ2-5|.|TRBV5-1|many
TGCGCCAGCAGCTATGAAGGACAGCAAGAGACCCAGTACTTC
CASSYEGQQETQYF
>TRBJ2-4|.|TRBV20-1|many
TGCAGTGCTAGCTCAAACCTAGCCAAAAACATTCAGTACTTC
CSASSNLAKNIQYF
>TRBJ1-2|.|TRBV15|many
TGTGCCACCAGCCCTCAAGGGGCAGGGGCGTCTAGCTATGGCTACACCTTC
CATSPQGAGASSYGYTF
>TRBJ2-3|.|TRBV3-1|many
TGTGCCAGCAGCCCTCACGCGGGCATTGGCACAGATACGCAGTATTTT
CASSPHAGIGTDTQYF
>TRBJ2-5|.|TRBV20-1|.
TGCAGTGCCCTTTTCGCGGGGTTGCGAGAGACCCAGTACTTC
CSALFAGLRETQYF
>TRBJ2-3|.|TRBV5-1|many
TGCGCCAGCAGCTTTACCGCGGTAGGAGATACGCAGTATTTT
CASSFTAVGDTQYF
>TRBJ2-7|.|TRBV19|few
TGTGCCAGTAGAGAAAACACCGCCTCCTACGAGCAGTACTTC
CASRENTASYEQYF
>TRBJ2-7|.|TRBV6-5|many
TGTGCCAGTTCAATAGGGGCTTCCTACGAGCAGTACTTC
CASSIGASYEQYF
>TRBJ1-1|TRBD1|TRBV20-1|many
TGCAGTGCCAGGACAGGGAAGGGAATTGAAGCTTTCTTT
CSARTGKGIEAFF
>TRBJ1-5|.|TRBV7-9|few
TGTGCCAGCAGCTTAGTAGGGGGGGGAGCCGATCAGCCCCAGCATTTT
CASSLVGGGADQPQHF
>TRBJ1-1|.|TRBV5-4|.
TGTGCCAGCAGCTTCGGGGGAGCTAGGGGCACTGAAGCTTTCTTT
CASSFGGARGTEAFF
>TRBJ1-2|.|TRBV5-1|once
TGCGCCAGCAGCTTGGGATCAGGGAACGTCCGCGTGGGACTTGGCTACACCTTC
CASSLGSGNVRVGLGYTF
>TRBJ2-1|.|TRBV20-1|many
TGCAGTGCTCGGGACTCCCGGTTGAATGAGCAGTTCTTC
CSARDSRLNEQFF
>TRBJ1-1|.|TRBV5-6|many
TGTGCCAGCAGCTCTGAAGGGCATCAGAACACTGAAGCTTTCTTT
CASSSEGHQNTEAFF
>TRBJ2-3|TRBD2|TRBV7-6|many
TGTGCCAGCAGCATCAAAGTAGCGGGGGGGCCAACAGATACGCAGTATTTT
CASSIKVAGGPTDTQYF